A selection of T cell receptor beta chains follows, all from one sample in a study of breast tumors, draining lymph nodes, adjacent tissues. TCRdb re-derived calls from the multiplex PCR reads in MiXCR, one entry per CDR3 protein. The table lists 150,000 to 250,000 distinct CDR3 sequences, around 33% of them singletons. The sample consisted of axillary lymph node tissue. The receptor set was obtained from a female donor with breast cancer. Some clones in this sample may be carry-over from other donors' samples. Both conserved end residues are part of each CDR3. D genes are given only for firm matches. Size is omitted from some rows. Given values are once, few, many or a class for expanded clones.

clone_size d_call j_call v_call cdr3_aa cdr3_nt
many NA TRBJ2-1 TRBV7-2 CASSLDSASYSYNEQFF TGTGCCAGCAGCTTAGACTCAGCGAGTTACTCCTACAATGAGCAGTTCTTC
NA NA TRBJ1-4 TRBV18 CASSPRGASGEKLFF TGTGCCAGCTCACCCCGAGGGGCCTCAGGGGAAAAACTGTTTTTT
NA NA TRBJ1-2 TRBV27 CASSLDGPFGYTF TGTGCCAGCAGTTTAGACGGACCTTTTGGCTACACCTTC
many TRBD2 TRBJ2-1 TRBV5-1 CASSFGTSGTGQFF TGCGCCAGCAGCTTCGGGACTAGCGGGACAGGGCAGTTCTTC
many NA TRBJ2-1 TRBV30 CAWSVPAGSYNEQFF TGTGCCTGGAGTGTTCCAGCGGGCTCCTACAATGAGCAGTTCTTC
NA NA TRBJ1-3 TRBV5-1 CASSSGGGVGNTIYF TGCGCCAGCAGTAGCGGGGGGGGAGTTGGAAACACCATATATTTT
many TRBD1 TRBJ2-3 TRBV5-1 CASSSGTGSSTDTQYF TGCGCCAGCAGCTCTGGGACAGGGAGTAGCACAGATACGCAGTATTTT
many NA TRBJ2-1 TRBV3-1 CASSRGTWDLDEQFF TGTGCCAGTAGTCGAGGGACTTGGGATTTGGATGAGCAGTTCTTC
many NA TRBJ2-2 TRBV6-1 CASSERGGTGELFF TGTGCCAGCAGTGAACGTGGTGGTACCGGGGAGCTGTTTTTT
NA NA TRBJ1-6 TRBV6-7 CASSYSKRDYNSPLHF TGTGCCAGCAGTTACTCGAAGAGGGATTATAATTCACCCCTCCACTTT
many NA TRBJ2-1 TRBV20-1 CSAREIETGWYNEQFF TGCAGTGCTAGAGAAATCGAGACAGGCTGGTACAATGAGCAGTTCTTC
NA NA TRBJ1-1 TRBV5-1 CASSSGEGTEAFF TGCGCCAGCAGCTCGGGGGAGGGCACTGAAGCTTTCTTT
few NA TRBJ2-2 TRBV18 CASSPTEATTTGELFF TGTGCCAGCTCACCTACAGAGGCGACTACCACCGGGGAGCTGTTTTTT
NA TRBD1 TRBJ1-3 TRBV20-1 CSAPGTGAENTIYF TGCAGTGCCCCCGGGACAGGGGCCGAAAACACCATATATTTT
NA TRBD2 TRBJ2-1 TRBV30 CAWSVRGGHNEQFF TGTGCCTGGAGTGTCCGGGGGGGACACAATGAGCAGTTCTTC
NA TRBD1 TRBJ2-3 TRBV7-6 CASSPSTGGLNEQYF TGTGCCAGCAGCCCCTCGACAGGGGGCCTGAATGAGCAGTATTTT
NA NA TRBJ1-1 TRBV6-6 CASSRTRGNTEAFF TGTGCCAGCAGTCGGACCCGAGGGAACACTGAAGCTTTCTTT
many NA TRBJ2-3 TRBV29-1 CSVEGSSADTQYF TGCAGCGTTGAAGGGAGTTCCGCAGATACGCAGTATTTT
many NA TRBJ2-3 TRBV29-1 CSVRPYLSAKTDTQYF TGCAGCGTTAGGCCCTACTTATCAGCGAAAACAGATACGCAGTATTTT
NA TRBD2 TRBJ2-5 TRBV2 CASGERGTSGLLRLVVRETQYF TGTGCCAGCGGCGAGCGGGGAACTAGCGGGCTTCTACGCCTTGTGGTGAGAGAGACCCAGTACTTC
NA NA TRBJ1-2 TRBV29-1 CSAVFGQSYGYTF TGCAGCGCTGTCTTTGGGCAAAGCTATGGCTACACCTTC
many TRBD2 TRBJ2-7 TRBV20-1 CSASAPISGSSYEQYF TGCAGTGCTAGCGCCCCTATAAGCGGGAGCTCCTACGAGCAGTACTTC
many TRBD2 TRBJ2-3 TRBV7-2 CASSDGTSGDTQYF TGTGCCAGCAGTGATGGGACTAGCGGAGATACGCAGTATTTT
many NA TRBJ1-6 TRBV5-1 CASSYSDSTNSPLHF TGCGCCAGCAGCTACTCCGACAGCACCAATTCACCCCTCCACTTT
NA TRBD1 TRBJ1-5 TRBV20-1 CSAPGQGAYNEHF TGCAGTGCTCCGGGACAGGGGGCGTACAATGAGCATTTT
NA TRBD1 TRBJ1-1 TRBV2 CASSGDRGEAFF TGTGCCAGCAGTGGGGACAGGGGAGAAGCTTTCTTT
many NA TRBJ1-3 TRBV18 CASSPRLGRDSGNTIYF TGTGCCAGCTCACCAAGGTTGGGGCGGGACTCTGGAAACACCATATATTTT
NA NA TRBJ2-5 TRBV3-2 CASSPGTSGSKTQYF TGCGCCAGCAGCCCCGGGACTAGCGGGAGCAAGACCCAGTACTTC
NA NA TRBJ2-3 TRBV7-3 CALGTLSLNTQYF TGTGCCTTAGGTACGCTGAGTCTAAATACGCAGTATTTT
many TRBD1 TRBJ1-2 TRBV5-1 CASSLSVAATGGVYGYTF TGCGCCAGCAGTCTGTCGGTGGCGGCGACAGGGGGCGTCTATGGCTACACCTTC
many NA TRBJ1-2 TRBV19 CASSIEKGFGYGYTF TGTGCCAGTAGTATAGAGAAGGGGTTCGGCTATGGCTACACCTTC
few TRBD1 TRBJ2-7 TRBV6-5 CASSSGQGSSYEQYF TGCGCCAGCTCTTCGGGACAGGGTAGCTCCTACGAGCAGTACTTC
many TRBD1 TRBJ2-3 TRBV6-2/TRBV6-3 CASSYHPTRDSDTDTQYF TGTGCCAGCAGTTATCACCCCACTCGGGACAGCGACACAGATACGCAGTATTTT
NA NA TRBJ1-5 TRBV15 CATSSFGDQPQHF TGTGCCACCAGCAGTTTCGGAGATCAGCCCCAGCATTTT
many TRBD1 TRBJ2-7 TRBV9 CASTPGTGGYEQYF TGTGCCAGCACGCCCGGGACAGGGGGCTACGAGCAGTACTTC
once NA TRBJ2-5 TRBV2 CASSSDRSAGESQCF TGTGCCAGCAGTTCCGACAGGTCGGCAGGAGAGTCCCAGTGCTTC
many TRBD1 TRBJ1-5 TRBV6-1 CASSEHEGAGGPNQPQHF TGTGCCAGCAGTGAACACGAGGGGGCAGGGGGCCCTAATCAGCCCCAGCATTTT
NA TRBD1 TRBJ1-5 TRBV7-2 CASIRDSNTGALSNQPQHF TGTGCCAGCATTCGGGACAGTAACACAGGGGCCCTTAGCAATCAGCCCCAGCATTTT
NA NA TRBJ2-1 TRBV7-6 CASSFGSGVSSYNEQFF NA
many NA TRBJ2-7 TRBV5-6 CASSLRDPGAYEQYF TGTGCCAGCAGCTTGCGGGACCCTGGAGCCTACGAGCAGTACTTC
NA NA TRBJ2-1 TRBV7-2 CASSFAGSINEQFF TGTGCCAGCAGCTTTGCCGGGAGTATCAATGAGCAGTTCTTC
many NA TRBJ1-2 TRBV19 CASTKKSVYGYTF TGTGCCAGTACCAAGAAGTCAGTTTATGGCTACACCTTC
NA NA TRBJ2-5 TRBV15 CATSRRRFQETQYF TGTGCCACCAGCAGAAGGCGGTTCCAAGAGACCCAGTACTTC
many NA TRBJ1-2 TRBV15 CATSRSQLTGYGYTF TGTGCCACCAGCAGGTCTCAACTAACGGGCTATGGCTACACCTTC
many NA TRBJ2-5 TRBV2 CASSAGTRQETQYF TGTGCCAGCAGTGCTGGGACAAGACAAGAGACCCAGTACTTC
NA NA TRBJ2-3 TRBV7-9 CASSAMDTTTITDPQYF TGTGCCAGCAGCGCGATGGACACCACCACCATCACAGATCCGCAGTATTTT
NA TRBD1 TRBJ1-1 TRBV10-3 CASSYSPTGGLGAFF TGTGCCAGCAGTTACTCCCCCACAGGGGGCTTGGGAGCTTTCTTT
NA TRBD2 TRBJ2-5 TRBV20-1 CSARVGTSGAPQGETQYF TGCAGTGCTAGAGTAGGGACTAGCGGGGCCCCCCAGGGAGAGACCCAGTACTTC
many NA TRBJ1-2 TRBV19 CASSYGTKGVRGYTF TGTGCCAGCTCGTATGGGACTAAGGGCGTACGGGGCTACACCTTC
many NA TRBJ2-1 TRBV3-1 CASSRRDGRNEQFF TGTGCCAGCAGCCGGCGGGACGGCCGCAATGAGCAGTTCTTC
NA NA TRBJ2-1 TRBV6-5 CASSYSPIASGKNEQFF TGTGCCAGCAGTTACTCCCCTATAGCGTCAGGAAAGAATGAGCAGTTCTTC
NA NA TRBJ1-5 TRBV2 CASSSRRVNQPQHF TGTGCCAGCAGTAGCCGGCGGGTCAATCAGCCCCAGCATTTT
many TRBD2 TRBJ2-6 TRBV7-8 CASRPGEGGANVLTF TGTGCCAGCAGACCGGGGGAGGGTGGGGCCAACGTCCTGACTTTC
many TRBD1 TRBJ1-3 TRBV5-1 CASSSGGLSSGNTIYF TGCGCCAGCAGCTCAGGGGGACTCTCCTCTGGAAACACCATATATTTT